The entry below gives a single T cell receptor beta chain sequence along with its context. What it recognizes is unknown. V was pared by 6 bases and J by 6 bases, with 8 bases of the junction left unmatched. Germline V gene data show CDR1 as KGHSH and CDR2 as LQKENI. The CDR3 runs to 15 residues. These data belong to a study of T cell responses to AZD1222 COVID-19 vaccine. General study results and limits: Clonal diversity may have been underestimated, and the donors were mostly white British, with more females than males. An increase in Spike-specific TCR breadth and depth was observed after two AZD1222 doses.

Clones were sequenced by immunoSEQ multiplex PCR, and TCRdb holds only the in-frame ones, with some missing. The sample lists more than 85,000 clones, 90% to 95% seen once, with roughly 7% in the top ten. This chain uses TRBV18 with TRBJ2-1; 10 bases align to TRBD1. Source: peripheral blood, taken on day 0 of AZD1222 vaccination. The TCR originated in an adult in good health. CDR3 coding DNA: TGTGCCAGCTCCCCCCTGGGGACAGGGGTCAATGAGCAGTTCTTC. The encoded protein is CASSPLGTGVNEQFF.